Shown below are 13 T cell receptor beta chains from a single sample sequenced in a study of T cell clonality in common variable immunodeficiency. No cognate antigen is known for these TCRs. Points from the study as a whole: Common variable immunodeficiency TCR beta sequences reportedly had fewer deletions and N-nucleotide insertions.

The data were produced by immunoSEQ multiplex PCR, yet TCRdb's version contains in-frame clones alone and is incomplete. This repertoire holds about 34,000 clones, and none appear only once. Source material: peripheral blood mononuclear cells. The receptors originated from a human donor with common variable immunodeficiency.

This clone was detected ten times or more. The sequenced CDR3 bases are TGTGCCAGCAGTCGGGCGGGGGGGGGCAATGAG. Amino acids: CASSRAGGGNE. The full CDR3 is CASSRAGGGNEQFF. This chain connects TRBV6-2 or TRBV6-3 to TRBJ2-1; 9 nucleotides line up with TRBD2. The read falls 3 residues short of the CDR3 end, and the missing part is taken from the germline J gene. CDR3 length: 14 amino acids. Germline lookup yields CDR1 MNHEY and CDR2 SVGEGT. The junction had 5 bases not matched to a gene; V was cut back by 5 bases and J by 6 bases.

Only a few counts were recorded for this clone. Read sequence stops 3 residues before the CDR3 end, and the germline J gene provides the missing end. V usage is TRBV7-8 and J usage is TRBJ2-1; 9 positions match TRBD2. Germline-derived CDR1 and CDR2 are SGHVS and FQNEAQ. The CDR3 consists of 15 residues. V shed 5 bases, J shed 6 bases, and the junction held 8 bases outside the gene matches. CDR3 residues: CASSLVAGALNEQFF. The CDR3 bases that were read are TGTGCCAGCAGCCTTGTAGCGGGAGCCCTCAATGAG.

This clone counts as medium-sized. Incomplete CDR3 DNA: TGTGCCAGCAGCGTAGTGGCGGGGCCCTACAATGAG. Protein sequence: CASSVVAGPYNE. The whole CDR3 region reads CASSVVAGPYNEQFF. The gene calls are TRBV9 and TRBJ2-1; possibly TRBD2 for D (6 bases). The CDR3 end lies 3 residues beyond the end of the read and is filled in from the germline J gene. CDR3 size: 15 residues. Trimming stripped 0 bases from V and 2 bases from J, with 9 bases between. CDR1 is SGDLS and CDR2 is YYNGEE in the germline V gene.

A note on this clone: The read stops 3 residues short of the end of the CDR3; the missing end is completed from the germline J gene. This chain links TRBV30 with TRBJ1-1; possible D gene TRBD1, 6 bases. Germline V gene lookup returns CDR1 GTSNPN and CDR2 SVGIG (reference sequence). The V end lost 1 base, the J end lost 6 bases, and 18 bases lay between the germline ends. The CDR3 has 15 residues. The CDR3 DNA, read in part, is TGTGCCTGGAGTGGATCTGCAGGGGACGTCGCTGAA. Amino acids: CAWSGSAGDVAE. The CDR3 as a whole reads CAWSGSAGDVAEAFF.

This clone was found a few times. The CDR3 reads CASSEGQAFSYEQYF. The sequenced CDR3 bases are TGTGCCAGCAGTGAGGGACAGGCTTTCTCCTACGAG. The chain combines TRBV6-1 with TRBJ2-7, with 8 bases lining up with TRBD1. The read comes to an end 3 residues before the CDR3 does, leaving the germline J gene to fill in the end. The CDR3 sequence is 15 residues long. Germline CDR1 reads MNHNS; CDR2 reads SASEGT. Trimming at V came to 3 bases and at J to 0 bases, leaving 4 bases not matched to a gene.

This clone was observed many times. The sequence runs out 3 residues before the end of the CDR3; the remainder is reconstructed from the germline J gene. The chain joins TRBV5-1 to TRBJ1-1; 9 bases agree with TRBD1. Germline CDR1 SGHRS, CDR2 YFSETQ. The V gene end was trimmed by 4 bases and the J gene end by 3 bases; junction bases not matched to a gene: 10. This CDR3 comprises 16 residues. The CDR3 here is CASSRTRTGVDTEAFF. Incomplete CDR3 DNA: TGCGCCAGCAGCCGAACGCGGACAGGGGTGGACACTGAA.

This clone was observed a handful of times. The read is 3 residues too short to cover the CDR3 end, so that end is filled in from the germline J gene. The rearrangement joins TRBV7-9 to TRBJ1-1, with 8 positions matching TRBD1. This CDR3 has 15 amino acids. The germline gives CDR1 SEHNR, CDR2 FQNEAQ (reference sequence). V shed 5 bases, J shed 0 bases, and the junction held 5 bases outside the gene matches. This CDR3 is CASSPPGQVNTEAFF. Partial CDR3 DNA: TGTGCCAGCAGCCCGCCGGGACAGGTGAACACTGAA. The full variable domain, in which reference TRBV7-9 and TRBJ1-1 provide the parts outside the CDR3, is DTGVSQNPRHKITKRGQNVTFRCDPISEHNRLYWYRQTLGQGPEFLTYFQNEAQLEKSRLLSDRFSAERPKGSFSTLEIQRTEQGDSAMYLCASSPPGQVNTEAFFGQGTRLTVV.

Concerning this clone itself: The CDR3 is cut off 3 residues early in the read; its end comes from the germline J gene. This chain links TRBV11-2 with TRBJ1-1; 8 nucleotides match TRBD1. The V segment lost 3 bases and the J segment 4 bases; nucleotides outside the gene matches: 4. The CDR3 consists of 14 residues. From germline, CDR1 is SGHAT and CDR2 FQNNGV. The CDR3 here is CASSLTGASTEAFF. CDR3 bases read: TGTGCCAGCAGCTTGACAGGGGCGAGCACTGAA.

This clone was counted ten times or more. Read sequence stops 3 residues before the CDR3 end, and the germline J gene provides the missing end. The chain joins TRBV29-1 to TRBJ1-4, with a possible D match to TRBD1 (6 bases). CDR3 length: 15 residues. V was pared by 4 bases and J by 3 bases, with 15 bases between. Germline CDR1 SQVTM, CDR2 ANQGSEA. The sequenced CDR3 bases are TGCAGCGTTGCAGGGGTGGGTTCGGCTAATGAAAAA. Its translation: CSVAGVGSANEK. The whole CDR3 protein is CSVAGVGSANEKLFF. The entire variable domain, with the rest obtained from reference TRBV29-1 and TRBJ1-4, is as follows: SAVISQKPSRDICQRGTSLTIQCQVDSQVTMMFWYRQQPGQSLTLIATANQGSEATYESGFVIDKFPISRPNLTFSTLTVSNMSPEDSSIYLCSVAGVGSANEKLFFGSGTQLSVL.

Details on this clone: The missing CDR3 end, 3 residues past where the read stops, is filled in from the germline J gene. The chain couples TRBV18 to TRBJ1-2; 7 nucleotides agree with TRBD1. In germline, CDR1 is KGHSH, CDR2 LQKENI. J gave up 2 bases and V 5 bases, and 8 bases lay outside the gene matches. CDR3 length: 15 residues. CDR3 sequence: CASSTPRDSNYGYTF. CDR3 DNA, as far as it was read: TGTGCCAGCTCAACGCCTCGGGACAGCAACTATGGC.

The table lists this clone with a few counts. The read stops 3 residues short of the end of the CDR3; the missing end is completed from the germline J gene. The chain employs TRBV7-9 and TRBJ1-2; 8 bases line up with TRBD1. With 5 bases clipped from V and 7 bases from J, the junction kept 6 bases outside the gene matches. The germline V gene has CDR1 SEHNR and CDR2 FQNEAQ (reference sequence). The CDR3 extends over 13 amino acids. The chain's CDR3 is CASSPDRVGGYTF. The DNA read from the CDR3 is TGTGCCAGCAGCCCGGACAGGGTGGGTGGC.

Regarding this clone: The read falls 3 residues short of the CDR3 end, and the missing part is taken from the germline J gene. J is TRBJ2-3 and V is TRBV19, with D perhaps matching TRBD2 (5 bases). Germline CDR1 is LNHDA and CDR2 is SQIVND (reference sequence). The length of the CDR3 is 14 residues. V shed 9 bases and J shed 2 bases, with 15 bases lying between them. Here the CDR3 reads CASTKGGHTDTQYF. The sequenced part of the CDR3 DNA is TGTGCCAGCACTAAGGGCGGGCACACAGATACG.

This clone was seen repeatedly, ten times or more. The sequence runs out 3 residues before the end of the CDR3; the remainder is reconstructed from the germline J gene. The V call is TRBV5-1, the J call TRBJ2-5; 11 bases line up with TRBD2. The CDR3 sequence is 15 residues long. The V gene end was trimmed by 2 bases and the J gene end by 5 bases; junction bases not matched to a gene: 5. Germline CDR1 and CDR2: SGHRS and YFSETQ. The CDR3: CASSLIAGGQETQYF. The CDR3 DNA, read in part, is TGCGCCAGCAGCTTAATAGCGGGAGGGCAGGAGACC.